The next 29 T cell receptor beta chains were all read from a single sample in a study of cytomegalovirus exposure and HLA in healthy donors (dated by TCRdb to the late 2010s). Receptor libraries were prepared by the immunoSEQ multiplex PCR assay. The multiplex PCR relied on a mix of 60 forward primers for TCR Vbeta segments and 13 reverse primers for TCR Jbeta segments. The table comes from immuneACCESS by way of TCRdb, which keeps in-frame sequences with V and J called. Part of the clones is missing from these tables; in studies checked, under half for an unresolved V gene and the rest for unknown reasons. Across this sample there are approximately 140,000 clones, with 80% seen only once. The ten largest clones capture approximately 4% of the sample. The sequenced sample was PBMCs. Source of these receptors: a woman aged 35 to 49 in good health and CMV-seronegative.

The chain employs TRBV4-3 and TRBJ1-1; TRBD1 matches 10 bases. The trim removed 0 bases at V and 10 bases at J, leaving 5 bases unmatched. The CDR3 length is 14 residues. From germline, CDR1 is LGHNA and CDR2 YSLEER. The CDR3 DNA reads TGCGCCAGCAGCCAAGATGGGGACAGGGGTAGAGCTTTCTTT. The encoded protein is CASSQDGDRGRAFF.

This chain connects TRBV6-5 to TRBJ1-6, with 11 bases identical to TRBD1. Germline V gives CDR1 MNHEY, CDR2 SVGAGI. V was pared by 8 bases and J by 5 bases, with 5 bases of the junction left unmatched. The CDR3 covers 15 residues. In DNA form, the CDR3 reads TGTGCCAGCTGGCCGGGACAGGGGGATAATTCACCCCTCCACTTT. Its protein is CASWPGQGDNSPLHF.

This clone was detected once. V usage is TRBV4-2 and J usage is TRBJ2-5; D is uncertain. The V gene's germline CDR1 is LGHNA and CDR2 YNFKEQ. Between the trimmed V and J ends, which lost 1 base and 4 bases, there was a span of 10 bases. The length of the CDR3 is 14 residues. The CDR3 DNA follows: TGTGCCAGCAGCCAAGCGAGGCTAGGAGAGACCCAGTACTTC. Protein sequence: CASSQARLGETQYF.

This chain joins TRBV15 and TRBJ2-7; 7 nucleotides match TRBD2. Germline values: CDR1 LNHNV, CDR2 YYDKDF (reference sequence). The CDR3 sequence is 16 residues long. V was pared by 5 bases and J by 1 base, with 11 bases of the junction left unmatched. The DNA for the CDR3 is TGTGCCACCAGCCTCAGAGATGGGGGGGGTTCCTACGAGCAGTACTTC. As protein: CATSLRDGGGSYEQYF.

The V call is TRBV7-2, the J call TRBJ1-5; D is possibly TRBD1 (5 bases). The length of the CDR3 is 12 residues. V lost 3 bases and J lost 7, with 7 bases in between. Looked up from germline, CDR1 is SGHTA and CDR2 is FQGNSA. In DNA, the CDR3 is TGTGCCAGCAGCTTGGACAACCAGCCCCAGCATTTT. Translated: CASSLDNQPQHF.

This sequence joins TRBV10-3 and TRBJ2-1; 8 bases are a match to TRBD2. The trim removed 4 bases at V and 7 bases at J, leaving 6 bases unmatched. Germline V lookup: CDR1 ENHRY, CDR2 SYGVKD. The CDR3 has 14 amino acids. CDR3 bases: TGTGCCATCAGTGGGCTAGCGGGCGGGAATGAGCAGTTCTTC. Translated: CAISGLAGGNEQFF.

This clone is a singleton in its sample. V and J are TRBV6-1 and TRBJ2-7, with TRBD1 matching over 9 bases. J was trimmed by 6 bases and V by 8 bases; bases with no gene match: 8. There are 13 residues in the CDR3. Per the germline V gene, CDR1 is MNHNS and CDR2 is SASEGT. This CDR3 reads CASLAGTGSEQYF. CDR3 coding DNA: TGTGCCAGCCTTGCCGGGACAGGGAGCGAGCAGTACTTC.

The rearrangement joins TRBV28 to TRBJ2-7; D is perhaps TRBD2 (6 bases). This CDR3 spans 16 amino acids. Per germline, CDR1 MDHEN and CDR2 SYDVKM. Trimming took off 6 bases at V and 2 bases at J, with 20 bases between the two ends. The CDR3 nucleotides are TGTGCCAGCAGGTCCGTAACAGGACTATCTACCTACGAGCAGTACTTC. It encodes CASRSVTGLSTYEQYF.

Here the CDR3 DNA reads TGTGCCAGCAGCTTGAGCGGGGGCCCCCAAGAGACCCAGTACTTC. The encoded protein is CASSLSGGPQETQYF. The V and J genes are TRBV7-2 and TRBJ2-5; 8 bases fit TRBD2. With 3 bases clipped from V and 1 base from J, the junction kept 4 bases outside the gene matches. In germline, CDR1 is SGHTA, CDR2 FQGNSA. The CDR3 sequence is 15 residues long. Together with reference TRBV7-2 and TRBJ2-5, the CDR3 gives the full variable domain: GAGVSQSPSNKVTEKGKDVELRCDPISGHTALYWYRQSLGQGLEFLIYFQGNSAPDKSGLPSDRFSAERTGGSVSTLTIQRTQQEDSAVYLCASSLSGGPQETQYFGPGTRLLVL.

In DNA, the CDR3 is TGTGCCAGCAGCCAAGAAGCTAGCGGGGGGTTTGAGACCCAGTACTTC. Translated, it gives CASSQEASGGFETQYF. V and J are TRBV4-2 and TRBJ2-5, with 11 positions matching TRBD2. With 0 bases clipped from V and 5 bases from J, the junction kept 5 bases outside the gene matches. Germline V gene lookup returns CDR1 LGHNA and CDR2 YNFKEQ. The CDR3 contains 16 residues.

This sequence joins TRBV5-3 and TRBJ2-7; 10 bases agree with TRBD1. TRBV5-3 is recorded as an ORF, its role being uncertain. CDR3 length: 15 residues. The V and J ends lost 3 bases and 2 bases, in that order; junction bases with no gene match: 5. The CDR3 DNA is TGTGCCAGAAGCTGGGGGACAGGGGAACCCTACGAGCAGTACTTC. It yields the protein CARSWGTGEPYEQYF.

A note on this clone: The same CDR3 also results from other DNA sequences found in this sample. The chain recombines TRBV4-1 with TRBJ1-5; D perhaps matches TRBD1 (6 bases). This CDR3 has 15 residues. Trimming removed 1 base from V and 6 bases from J, with 13 bases in between. Germline loops: CDR1 MGHRA, CDR2 YSYEKL. Here the CDR3 DNA reads TGCGCCAGCAGCCAAGCGGGGGGCGGGGGTCAGCCCCAGCATTTT. The encoded protein is CASSQAGGGGQPQHF.

The chain joins TRBV27 to TRBJ1-1, with a possible D match to TRBD1 (6 bases). Germline V gene data show CDR1 as MNHEY and CDR2 as SMNVEV (reference sequence). This CDR3 has 15 residues. V lost 0 bases to trimming and J lost 5 bases, with 13 bases between them. CDR3 nucleotide sequence: TGTGCCAGCAGTTTATCAGGGACACCAGGGACTGAAGCTTTCTTT. It translates to CASSLSGTPGTEAFF.

The chain is built from TRBV27 and TRBJ1-4; D perhaps matches TRBD1 (6 bases). The CDR3 contains 15 residues. V lost 0 bases and J lost 5, with 10 bases in between. Germline V gene data show CDR1 as MNHEY and CDR2 as SMNVEV (reference sequence). The CDR3 sequence is CASSLSRTANEKLFF. The CDR3 coding sequence is TGTGCCAGCAGTTTATCAAGGACAGCAAATGAAAAACTGTTTTTT.

This rearrangement joins TRBV19 to TRBJ2-6; no firm D call. Germline V gene lookup returns CDR1 LNHDA and CDR2 SQIVND (reference sequence). This CDR3 is built from 15 residues. With 2 bases removed from V and 0 bases from J, the gap between germline ends came to 5 bases. This CDR3 reads CASSIISSGANVLTF. CDR3 in DNA: TGTGCCAGTAGTATAATCAGCTCTGGGGCCAACGTCCTGACTTTC.

The chain links TRBV2 to TRBJ2-2, with D possibly TRBD2 on 6 matching bases. V was trimmed by 6 bases and J by 0 bases, leaving 17 bases between them. Germline V gene lookup returns CDR1 SNHLY and CDR2 FYNNEI. The CDR3 loop spans 17 amino acids. The CDR3 coding sequence is TGTGCCAGCAGGGATGAAAGGAGGGGCCCGAACACCGGGGAGCTGTTTTTT. It specifies CASRDERRGPNTGELFF. The full variable domain, with the rest looked up from reference TRBV2 and TRBJ2-2, is EPEVTQTPSHQVTQMGQEVILRCVPISNHLYFYWYRQILGQKVEFLVSFYNNEISEKSEIFDDQFSVERPDGSNFTLKIRSTKLEDSAMYFCASRDERRGPNTGELFFGEGSRLTVL.

V and J are TRBV7-2 and TRBJ2-3; the D is unclear. CDR3 length equals 11 residues. Looked up from germline, CDR1 is SGHTA and CDR2 is FQGNSA. V was clipped by 4 bases and J by 7 bases, with 6 bases between them. CDR3 sequence reads: CASSYSYTQYF. The CDR3 nucleotides are TGTGCCAGCAGCTACAGTTATACGCAGTATTTT.

This chain links TRBV6-1 with TRBJ2-1, with 10 bases identical to TRBD2. J was trimmed by 7 bases and V by 6 bases; bases with no gene match: 6. CDR1 and CDR2 (germline): MNHNS, SASEGT. This CDR3 spans 14 amino acids. The CDR3 nucleotides are TGTGCCAGCAGAGAACTAGCGGGGCCGAATGAGCAGTTCTTC. Protein product: CASRELAGPNEQFF.

This chain uses TRBV27 with TRBJ2-7, with D tentatively TRBD2 (5 bases). V was trimmed by 10 bases and J by 5 bases, leaving 21 bases between them. The CDR3 loop spans 14 amino acids. Germline values: CDR1 MNHEY, CDR2 SMNVEV (reference sequence). DNA for the CDR3: TGTGCCACCCTAAGCCTAGGCGAGGGCAACGAGCAGTACTTC. It is translated as CATLSLGEGNEQYF.

The chain employs TRBV11-2 and TRBJ2-5, with TRBD1 matching 7 bases. Germline V lookup: CDR1 SGHAT, CDR2 FQNNGV. Trimming cost V 1 base and J 2 bases; bases outside gene matches: 7. The CDR3 has 16 residues. The CDR3 here is CASSLGRARGQETQYF. The CDR3 DNA follows: TGTGCCAGCAGCTTAGGACGCGCCAGGGGGCAAGAGACCCAGTACTTC.

The V and J genes are TRBV27 and TRBJ2-7, with D possibly matching TRBD1 (6 bases). The CDR3 has 14 residues. Per germline, CDR1 MNHEY and CDR2 SMNVEV (reference sequence). Between the trimmed V and J ends, which lost 6 bases and 2 bases, there was a span of 14 bases. The CDR3 is CASSRMTGPYEQYF. The DNA of the CDR3 is TGTGCCAGCAGCCGTATGACAGGTCCCTACGAGCAGTACTTC.

The chain recombines TRBV28 with TRBJ1-2, with TRBD1 identical over 10 bases. The CDR3 covers 13 residues. Germline CDR1 MDHEN, CDR2 SYDVKM. V dropped 5 bases and J dropped 8; count of bases not matched to a gene: 5. The CDR3 here is CASSTRTGGGYTF. DNA of the CDR3: TGTGCCAGCAGTACACGGACAGGGGGAGGCTACACCTTC.

The chain recombines TRBV7-2 with TRBJ2-1; tentatively, D is TRBD2 (6 bases). Trimming removed 6 bases from V and 8 bases from J, with 11 bases in between. Per germline, CDR1 SGHTA and CDR2 FQGNSA. The CDR3 spans 12 residues. DNA for the CDR3: TGTGCCAGCAGACTAGCAATTGATGAGCAGTTCTTC. It codes for CASRLAIDEQFF.

This clone was detected a few times. The chain couples TRBV19 to TRBJ2-3, with D perhaps matching TRBD1 (6 bases). Germline lookup yields CDR1 LNHDA and CDR2 SQIVND (reference sequence). The CDR3 runs 14 residues. V lost 3 bases and J 5 bases, leaving 12 bases between the germline ends. In nucleotides, the CDR3 is TGTGCCAGTAGTATCACAGGGCCCGAAGATACGCAGTATTTT. Amino acid sequence: CASSITGPEDTQYF. Filled out from reference TRBV19 and TRBJ2-3, the complete variable domain reads DGGITQSPKYLFRKEGQNVTLSCEQNLNHDAMYWYRQDPGQGLRLIYYSQIVNDFQKGDIAEGYSVSREKKESFPLTVTSAQKNPTAFYLCASSITGPEDTQYFGPGTRLTVL.

This clone has a handful of counts. V gene TRBV2 combines with J gene TRBJ2-3; TRBD2 agrees at 12 bases. J lost 5 bases, V lost 4 bases, and 7 bases had no gene match. The CDR3 sequence is 16 residues long. Germline V gene sequence: CDR1 SNHLY, CDR2 FYNNEI. The CDR3 DNA reads TGTGCCAGCAGTGGGAGGACTAGCGGGATCTTAGATACGCAGTATTTT. This encodes CASSGRTSGILDTQYF.

This clone was seen once. Other DNA sequences in this sample translate to the same CDR3. The chain links TRBV6-5 to TRBJ2-7, with 9 bases aligning to TRBD1. The V gene end was trimmed by 5 bases and the J gene end by 3 bases; junction bases not matched to a gene: 2. This CDR3 has 13 residues. Germline CDR1 MNHEY, CDR2 SVGAGI. CDR3 amino acids: CASSRDRVYEQYF. Here the CDR3 DNA reads TGTGCCAGCAGTAGGGACAGGGTCTACGAGCAGTACTTC.

The table lists this clone with a few counts. The J gene is TRBJ2-1, the V gene TRBV5-1, with a tentative D call TRBD1 (5 bases). The CDR3 loop spans 13 amino acids. V was clipped by 0 bases and J by 8 bases, with 9 bases between them. Germline V gene data show CDR1 as SGHRS and CDR2 as YFSETQ. Here the CDR3 DNA reads TGCGCCAGCAGCTTGGACGTAGGGGATGAGCAGTTCTTC. Amino acids: CASSLDVGDEQFF.

This chain joins TRBV4-2 and TRBJ1-1; D is unresolved. Trimming stripped 0 bases from V and 1 base from J, with 9 bases between. The CDR3 covers 15 residues. The germline gives CDR1 LGHNA, CDR2 YNFKEQ. The CDR3 is CASSQETVSNTEAFF. The CDR3 DNA follows: TGTGCCAGCAGCCAAGAAACGGTTTCGAACACTGAAGCTTTCTTT.

J is TRBJ2-1 and V is TRBV7-2; D is perhaps TRBD2 (5 bases). Germline V lookup: CDR1 SGHTA, CDR2 FQGNSA. Trimming stripped 1 base from V and 12 bases from J, with 13 bases between. This CDR3 spans 13 amino acids. CDR3 sequence (DNA): TGTGCCAGCAGCTTAGGGGAGCGGTTTCGGCAGTTCTTC. It encodes CASSLGERFRQFF.